The 29 T cell receptor beta chains listed next were all sequenced from one sample in a study of T-cell memory formation after mild COVID-19. TCRdb re-derived calls from the 5' RACE reads in MiXCR, one entry per CDR3 protein. Here the sample spans about 210,000 distinct CDR3 sequences, around 25% being singletons. Source material: PBMCs or a T cell subset sorted from them (not recorded which). These receptors came from an adult woman who had mild COVID-19 (a few samples of this study predate the infection). Cell type and time point are not known.

The CDR3 DNA is TGTGCCAGTAGTATAGCAGACAGTTCGAATTCACCCCTCCACTTT. This gives the protein CASSIADSSNSPLHF. The chain combines TRBV19 with TRBJ1-6; perhaps TRBD1 as D (5 bases). Trimming stripped 1 base from V and 7 bases from J, with 11 bases between. The germline gives CDR1 LNHDA, CDR2 SQIVND (reference sequence). The CDR3 contains 15 residues.

V usage is TRBV29-1 and J usage is TRBJ2-7; tentatively, D is TRBD2 (6 bases). The CDR3 length is 12 residues. CDR1 SQVTM and CDR2 ANQGSEA come from the germline V gene. The ends were cut back, 4 bases at V and 3 bases at J, with 10 bases in the middle. CDR3 sequence (DNA): TGCAGCGTTGTTCAGGGAGGCTACGAGCAGTACTTC. Amino acid sequence: CSVVQGGYEQYF.

J is TRBJ2-1 and V is TRBV4-1; 7 positions match TRBD2. The CDR3 totals 15 residues. The ends lost 4 bases at V and 6 bases at J; junction bases unmatched: 9. Germline values: CDR1 MGHRA, CDR2 YSYEKL. CDR3 residues: CASSPDSGTTNEQFF. The CDR3, as DNA: TGCGCCAGCAGCCCCGATTCCGGGACTACCAATGAGCAGTTCTTC.

The chain recombines TRBV7-2 with TRBJ1-3; weak D call: TRBD1 (6 bases). The CDR3 has 16 residues. CDR1 SGHTA and CDR2 FQGNSA come from the germline V gene. Trimming removed 5 bases at V and 4 bases at J, with 18 bases between. The DNA for the CDR3 is TGTGCCAGCAGCCACCCTACAGGGTTGCGGGGAAACACCATATATTTT. As protein: CASSHPTGLRGNTIYF. Full variable domain (outside the CDR3, taken from reference TRBV7-2 and TRBJ1-3): GAGVSQSPSNKVTEKGKDVELRCDPISGHTALYWYRQSLGQGLEFLIYFQGNSAPDKSGLPSDRFSAERTGGSVSTLTIQRTQQEDSAVYLCASSHPTGLRGNTIYFGEGSWLTVV.

The gene calls are TRBV7-2 and TRBJ2-2, with TRBD1 matching 8 bases. Germline values: CDR1 SGHTA, CDR2 FQGNSA. Trimming took 5 bases from V and 6 from J; bases not matched to a gene: 5. CDR3 length: 14 residues. The CDR3 loop reads CASSPDRGAGELFF. The CDR3 DNA is TGTGCCAGCAGCCCAGACAGGGGTGCCGGGGAGCTGTTTTTT.

This clonotype showed up many times. In DNA, the CDR3 is TGTGCCAGCAGTCTAGGACAGGGCTGGGACAATGAGCAGTTCTTC. It codes for CASSLGQGWDNEQFF. The chain links TRBV12-3 or TRBV12-4 to TRBJ2-1; 8 bases agree with TRBD1. The CDR3 loop spans 15 amino acids. Trimming took 5 bases from V and 5 from J; bases not matched to a gene: 8.

This clonotype occurred a few times. The chain carries TRBV6-5 and TRBJ2-3; D unclear. Trimming pared 6 bases from V and 0 bases from J, leaving 13 bases between. CDR1 MNHEY and CDR2 SVGAGI come from the germline V gene. This CDR3 has 15 residues. The CDR3 reads CASSWRHPSTDTQYF. CDR3 nucleotides: TGTGCCAGCAGCTGGAGACACCCTAGCACAGATACGCAGTATTTT.

The chain joins TRBV12-3 or TRBV12-4 to TRBJ2-1, with TRBD2 matching 11 bases. This CDR3 is 15 amino acids long. V dropped 6 bases and J dropped 5; count of bases not matched to a gene: 6. The CDR3, as DNA: TGTGCCAGCAGACTTAGCGGGAGGGAAAACAATGAGCAGTTCTTC. This gives the protein CASRLSGRENNEQFF.

This clonotype was picked up one time. The J gene is TRBJ2-7, the V gene TRBV6-2 or TRBV6-3; D is unclear. This CDR3 has 13 amino acids. Germline loops: CDR1 MNHEY, CDR2 SVGEGT. V dropped 6 bases and J dropped 3 bases, with 12 bases sitting between them. Written as DNA, the CDR3 is TGTGCCAGCAGCCCTGGACCCTTCTACGAGCAGTACTTC. Translated, it gives CASSPGPFYEQYF.

The chain uses TRBV19 and TRBJ2-1, with a tentative D call TRBD2 (6 bases). V dropped 6 bases and J dropped 4 bases, with 10 bases sitting between them. CDR3 length equals 13 residues. Looked up from germline, CDR1 is LNHDA and CDR2 is SQIVND (reference sequence). CDR3 coding DNA: TGTGCCAGTAGACATAGCGGATACAATGAGCAGTTCTTC. Residues: CASRHSGYNEQFF. The full variable domain, rest sourced from reference TRBV19 and TRBJ2-1, is DGGITQSPKYLFRKEGQNVTLSCEQNLNHDAMYWYRQDPGQGLRLIYYSQIVNDFQKGDIAEGYSVSREKKESFPLTVTSAQKNPTAFYLCASRHSGYNEQFFGPGTRLTVL.

The chain links TRBV5-4 to TRBJ2-1; no definite D call. Germline V gene lookup returns CDR1 SGHNT and CDR2 YYREEE (reference sequence). The length of the CDR3 is 16 residues. The V gene lost 2 bases and the J gene lost 0 bases, with 12 bases spanning the gap. This chain's CDR3 is CASSFRHLSSYNEQFF. The CDR3, as DNA: TGTGCCAGCAGCTTCCGGCACCTGAGCTCCTACAATGAGCAGTTCTTC. The variable domain in full, completed from reference TRBV5-4 and TRBJ2-1, reads ETGVTQSPTHLIKTRGQQVTLRCSSQSGHNTVSWYQQALGQGPQFIFQYYREEENGRGNFPPRFSGLQFPNYSSELNVNALELDDSALYLCASSFRHLSSYNEQFFGPGTRLTVL.

This clonotype was seen more than once but under ten times. The chain uses TRBV6-5 and TRBJ2-2, with D maybe TRBD2 (5 bases). The CDR3 is made up of 16 amino acids. The V gene lost 0 bases and the J gene lost 6 bases, with 14 bases spanning the gap. CDR1 and CDR2 (germline): MNHEY, SVGAGI. CDR3 bases: TGTGCCAGCAGTTACTCGCGCGCGGGCAGCTCCGGGGAGCTGTTTTTT. Encoded protein: CASSYSRAGSSGELFF.

The V gene is TRBV27, the J gene TRBJ1-1; the D is unclear. Germline CDR1 MNHEY, CDR2 SMNVEV (reference sequence). The V end was cut by 3 bases, the J end by 4 bases, with 12 bases between. There are 14 residues in the CDR3. The CDR3 DNA reads TGTGCCAGCAGTTTTGACGGGTGGGCCACTGAAGCTTTCTTT. Encoded protein: CASSFDGWATEAFF.

In this sample, this clonotype turned up a few times. The gene calls are TRBV20-1 and TRBJ1-1; D is uncertain. The germline gives CDR1 DFQATT, CDR2 SNEGSKA (reference sequence). Trimming stripped 2 bases from V and 4 bases from J, with 17 bases between. CDR3 length equals 15 residues. The CDR3 loop is CSARIHTVPGTEAFF. The CDR3 DNA sequence: TGCAGTGCTAGAATCCACACGGTCCCGGGCACTGAAGCTTTCTTT.

This clonotype occurred a few times. V and J are TRBV29-1 and TRBJ2-3; tentatively, D is TRBD1 or TRBD2 (5 bases each). Trimming stripped 6 bases from V and 4 bases from J, with 14 bases between. The CDR3 runs to 13 residues. Germline V gene data show CDR1 as SQVTM and CDR2 as ANQGSEA. The CDR3 nucleotides read TGCAGCGTAAACTATTTGGGGGCAGATACGCAGTATTTT. The encoded protein is CSVNYLGADTQYF.

The chain is built from TRBV24-1 and TRBJ1-4; no clear D. Germline V gene sequence: CDR1 KGHDR, CDR2 SFDVKD. The CDR3 runs 13 residues. Trimming took 11 bases from V and 0 from J, leaving 9 bases between them. The CDR3 DNA is TGTGCCATTCAAGATGCAACTAATGAAAAACTGTTTTTT. It codes for CAIQDATNEKLFF.

This clonotype has more than one count but fewer than ten. This rearrangement joins TRBV4-1 to TRBJ2-5; perhaps TRBD2 as D (6 bases). The germline CDR1 and CDR2 sequences are MGHRA and YSYEKL. Trimming cost V 0 bases and J 2 bases, with 19 bases left between them. The CDR3 is made up of 18 amino acids. The CDR3 DNA sequence: TGCGCCAGCAGCCAAGATTCATCGGGGTGGCGGGGACAAGAGACCCAGTACTTC. It encodes CASSQDSSGWRGQETQYF.

J is TRBJ1-2 and V is TRBV5-6; a weak D match, TRBD1 (6 bases). Per germline, CDR1 SGHDT and CDR2 YYEEEE. CDR3 length equals 15 residues. V was clipped by 2 bases and J by 3 bases, with 14 bases between them. CDR3 bases: TGTGCCAGCAGCTTACGTCCTGGGGGCGACTATGGCTACACCTTC. It yields the protein CASSLRPGGDYGYTF. The full variable domain, in which reference TRBV5-6 and TRBJ1-2 provide the parts outside the CDR3, is DAGVTQSPTHLIKTRGQQVTLRCSPKSGHDTVSWYQQALGQGPQFIFQYYEEEERQRGNFPDRFSGHQFPNYSSELNVNALLLGDSALYLCASSLRPGGDYGYTFGSGTRLTVV.

The rearrangement links TRBV9 to TRBJ2-7; a possible D gene is TRBD2 (7 bases). Trimming took 6 bases from V and 2 from J, leaving 15 bases between them. This CDR3 comprises 14 residues. The germline CDR1 and CDR2 sequences are SGDLS and YYNGEE. CDR3: CASNHTGGPYEQYF. As DNA, the CDR3 is TGTGCCAGCAACCACACGGGGGGCCCCTACGAGCAGTACTTC.

V is TRBV3-1 and J is TRBJ2-5, with D perhaps TRBD2 (5 bases). Per the germline V gene, CDR1 is LGHDT and CDR2 is YNNKEL (reference sequence). The CDR3 spans 15 residues. The V and J ends lost 0 bases and 2 bases respectively, with 10 bases between them. The CDR3 DNA reads as TGTGCCAGCAGCCAAGAAGGGCGGAGGCAAGAGACCCAGTACTTC. Its translation: CASSQEGRRQETQYF.

In its sample, this clonotype was seen a few times. V usage is TRBV7-8 and J usage is TRBJ2-7; 16 positions agree with TRBD2. The J segment lost 4 bases and the V segment lost 5 bases, leaving 8 bases of the junction unmatched. The V gene's germline CDR1 is SGHVS and CDR2 FQNEAQ. The CDR3 runs to 17 residues. The CDR3: CASSPGTSGGAVYEQYF. CDR3 sequence (DNA): TGTGCCAGCAGCCCAGGGACTAGCGGGGGGGCGGTTTACGAGCAGTACTTC.

The J gene is TRBJ1-2, the V gene TRBV6-5; D is uncertain. Germline CDR1 is MNHEY and CDR2 is SVGAGI. This CDR3 is built from 13 residues. V was pared by 5 bases and J by 8 bases, with 15 bases between. The CDR3 DNA sequence: TGTGCCAGCAGTCAGTACAAGAGTGGGGGCTACACCTTC. It codes for CASSQYKSGGYTF.

The chain couples TRBV7-2 to TRBJ2-7; 10 bases match TRBD2. Germline loops: CDR1 SGHTA, CDR2 FQGNSA. CDR3 length: 15 amino acids. The J segment lost 0 bases and the V segment lost 3 bases, leaving 2 bases of the junction unmatched. In nucleotides, the CDR3 is TGTGCCAGCAGCTTTGCTAGCGGGAGCTCCTACGAGCAGTACTTC. Protein sequence: CASSFASGSSYEQYF.

The chain has TRBV5-1 and TRBJ1-2; D remains ambiguous. Trimming left V 5 bases short and J 4 bases short, with 24 bases between. The CDR3 extends over 17 amino acids. Germline V gives CDR1 SGHRS, CDR2 YFSETQ. CDR3 nucleotides: TGCGCCAGCAGAATATTGCCGCACTCTGATGATACCTATGGCTACACCTTC. This codes for CASRILPHSDDTYGYTF.

V usage is TRBV18 and J usage is TRBJ2-7, with TRBD1 matching 7 bases. The CDR3 is 14 amino acids. The germline CDR1 and CDR2 sequences are KGHSH and LQKENI. The J segment lost 5 bases and the V segment lost 6 bases, leaving 10 bases of the junction unmatched. CDR3 nucleotides: TGTGCCAGCTCCTCCCAGGGGACAGATAACGAGCAGTACTTC. It specifies CASSSQGTDNEQYF.

This chain links TRBV25-1 with TRBJ2-3; 7 bases are a match to TRBD2. The V segment lost 6 bases and the J segment 1 base; nucleotides outside the gene matches: 10. From germline, CDR1 is MGHDK and CDR2 SYGVNS. The CDR3 is 16 amino acids. The CDR3, as DNA: TGTGCCAGCAGCCCGACTAGCATAGGGGGCACAGATACGCAGTATTTT. This translates into CASSPTSIGGTDTQYF.

The chain couples TRBV6-5 to TRBJ2-7, with D maybe TRBD2 (6 bases). Germline CDR1 and CDR2: MNHEY and SVGAGI. V dropped 6 bases and J dropped 2 bases, with 20 bases sitting between them. CDR3 length equals 16 residues. Here the CDR3 reads CASRALRGGITYEQYF. The DNA for the CDR3 is TGTGCCAGCAGAGCCCTACGGGGCGGGATCACCTACGAGCAGTACTTC.

The rearrangement uses TRBV12-3 or TRBV12-4 and TRBJ1-1, with unresolved D. V gave up 5 bases and J gave up 1 base, with 8 bases separating them. This CDR3 is 13 amino acids long. CDR3 residues: CASSVLANTEAFF. In nucleotides, the CDR3 is TGTGCCAGCAGTGTTCTGGCGAACACTGAAGCTTTCTTT.

This clonotype showed up just a few times. The genes are TRBV5-5 and TRBJ1-1; D unresolved. Per germline, CDR1 SGHKS and CDR2 YYEKEE (reference sequence). Trimming cost V 0 bases and J 1 base, with 10 bases left between them. The CDR3 is made up of 15 amino acids. Written as DNA, the CDR3 is TGTGCCAGCAGCTTGGTGGCCGGAGAGAACACTGAAGCTTTCTTT. Translation: CASSLVAGENTEAFF.